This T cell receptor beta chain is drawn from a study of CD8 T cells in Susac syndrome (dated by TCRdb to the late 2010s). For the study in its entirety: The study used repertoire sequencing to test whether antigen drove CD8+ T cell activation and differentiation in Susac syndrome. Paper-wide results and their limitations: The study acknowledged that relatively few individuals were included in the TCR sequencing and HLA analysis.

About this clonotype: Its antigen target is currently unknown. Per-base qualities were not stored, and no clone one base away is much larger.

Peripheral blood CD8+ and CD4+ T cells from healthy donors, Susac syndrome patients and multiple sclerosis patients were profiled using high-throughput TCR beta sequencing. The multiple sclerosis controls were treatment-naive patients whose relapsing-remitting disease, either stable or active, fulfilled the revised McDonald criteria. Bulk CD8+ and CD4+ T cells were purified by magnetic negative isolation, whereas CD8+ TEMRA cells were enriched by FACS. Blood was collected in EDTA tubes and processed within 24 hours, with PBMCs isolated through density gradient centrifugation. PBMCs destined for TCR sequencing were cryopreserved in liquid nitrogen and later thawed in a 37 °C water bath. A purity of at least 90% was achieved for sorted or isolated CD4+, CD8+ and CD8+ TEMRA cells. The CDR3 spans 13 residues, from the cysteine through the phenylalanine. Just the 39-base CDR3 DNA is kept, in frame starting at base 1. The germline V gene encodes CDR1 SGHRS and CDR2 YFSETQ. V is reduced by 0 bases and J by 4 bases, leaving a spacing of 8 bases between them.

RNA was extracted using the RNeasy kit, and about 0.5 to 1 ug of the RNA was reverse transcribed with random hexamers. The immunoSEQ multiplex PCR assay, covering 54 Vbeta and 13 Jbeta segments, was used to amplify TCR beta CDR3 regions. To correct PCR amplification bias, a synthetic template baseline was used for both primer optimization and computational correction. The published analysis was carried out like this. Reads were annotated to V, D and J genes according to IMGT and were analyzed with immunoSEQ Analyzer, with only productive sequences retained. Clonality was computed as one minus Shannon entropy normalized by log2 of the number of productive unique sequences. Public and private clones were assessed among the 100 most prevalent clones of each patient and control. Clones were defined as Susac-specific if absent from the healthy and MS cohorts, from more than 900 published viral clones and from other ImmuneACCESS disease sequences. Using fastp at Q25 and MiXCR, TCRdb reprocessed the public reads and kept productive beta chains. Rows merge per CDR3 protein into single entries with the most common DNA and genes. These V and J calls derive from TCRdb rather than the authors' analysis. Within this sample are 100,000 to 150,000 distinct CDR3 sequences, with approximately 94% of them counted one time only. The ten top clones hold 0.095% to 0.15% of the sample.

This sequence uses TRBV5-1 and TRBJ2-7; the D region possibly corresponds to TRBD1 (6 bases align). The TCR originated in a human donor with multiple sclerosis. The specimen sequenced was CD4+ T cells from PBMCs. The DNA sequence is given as TGCGCCAGCAGCTTGGGGACAGTTTACGAGCAGTACTTC. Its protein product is CASSLGTVYEQYF.